This T cell receptor beta chain was captured in a study of regulatory T cells in long-lasting Graves disease. iRepertoire HTBI primers and Arm-PCR of CDR3 regions built TCR beta libraries. TCRdb re-derived calls from the multiplex PCR reads in MiXCR, one entry per CDR3 protein. The sample records 620,000 or so distinct CDR3 sequences, 15% to 20% being singletons. The sample's time point: newly diagnosed GD, antithyroid drugs for less than 3 months. The TCR library was prepared using RNA isolated from PBMCs. This CDR3 has 16 residues. V was clipped by 8 bases and J by 4 bases, with 22 bases between them. CDR1 is MNHNS and CDR2 is SASEGT in the germline V gene. These data also formed part of another study, on T cells in Graves' hyperthyroidism and ophthalmopathy. That work adds: Orbital computed tomography and thyroid ultrasound, together with serum TRAb and thyroxine and clinical symptoms, were used for diagnoses.

The TCR originated in a woman in her twenties or thirties with Graves disease. The chain couples TRBV6-1 to TRBJ2-3; D assignment may be TRBD1 or TRBD2 (5 bases each). The source material was peripheral blood mononuclear cells (PBMCs), sampled at new diagnosis, from a patient treated with antithyroid drugs. The CDR3 coding sequence is TGTGCCAGCCCAATGGGACGTTCTAAAATGGCAGATACGCAGTATTTT. This sequence encodes CASPMGRSKMADTQYF.